The rows below give T cell receptor beta chains drawn from one sample of a study of coeliac disease. Using immunoSEQ multiplex PCR, the repertoire was profiled, and TCRdb retains in-frame clones only, with some absent. The sample records roughly 4,500 clones, about three fifths being singletons. Input material: intraepithelial lymphocytes from the gut. The receptor set was obtained from a human donor with active celiac disease. The CDR3 runs from the conserved cysteine through the conserved F or W. The D gene is left open where the match is weak. Clone size is not always given. Where it is, it says once, few, many or a class for expanded clones.

clone_size	v_call	d_call	j_call	cdr3_aa	cdr3_nt
NA	TRBV5-1	NA	TRBJ1-5	CASSIEGDQPQHF	TGCGCCAGCAGCATCGAGGGGGATCAGCCCCAGCATTTT
NA	TRBV10-3	TRBD2	TRBJ2-1	CAISAPAGGPNEQFF	TGTGCCATCAGTGCACCAGCGGGAGGGCCGAATGAGCAGTTCTTC
NA	TRBV6-5	NA	TRBJ2-3	CASSKSGFIQYF	TGTGCCAGCAGTAAATCGGGTTTTATTCAGTATTTT
medium-sized	TRBV19	NA	TRBJ1-2	CASSINYEVLPNYGYTF	TGTGCCAGTAGTATAAATTATGAGGTTCTACCGAATTATGGCTACACCTTC
NA	TRBV5-1	NA	TRBJ1-2	CASSLEEMSDYGYTF	TGCGCCAGCAGCTTGGAAGAGATGAGTGACTATGGCTACACCTTC
NA	TRBV11-2	TRBD1	TRBJ2-7	CASSHGPGTGGDEQYF	TGTGCCAGCAGCCATGGACCAGGGACAGGGGGCGACGAGCAGTACTTC
NA	TRBV11-2	TRBD2	TRBJ2-7	CASSLPTAGGPTYEQYF	TGTGCCAGCAGCTTACCCACAGCGGGAGGGCCCACCTACGAGCAGTACTTC
few	TRBV4-1	TRBD2	TRBJ2-7	CASSQSGRAYEQYF	TGCGCCAGCAGCCAGAGCGGGAGGGCCTACGAGCAGTACTTC
NA	TRBV11-2	TRBD2	TRBJ2-7	CASSSRQASGVYEQYF	TGTGCCAGCAGCTCCCGGCAGGCTAGCGGAGTGTACGAGCAGTACTTC
large	TRBV6-5	TRBD2	TRBJ2-3	CASSYVAGTTDTQYF	TGTGCCAGCAGTTACGTAGCGGGGACCACAGATACGCAGTATTTT
NA	TRBV19	NA	TRBJ2-5	CASSGWDTLGGETQYF	TGTGCCAGTAGTGGGTGGGACACCTTGGGAGGGGAGACCCAGTACTTC
NA	TRBV7-9	NA	TRBJ2-5	CASSLNPDWNQETQYF	TGTGCCAGCAGCCTGAACCCGGACTGGAATCAAGAGACCCAGTACTTC
NA	TRBV30	TRBD1	TRBJ2-5	CAWEGQKQETQYF	TGTGCCTGGGAGGGACAGAAGCAAGAGACCCAGTACTTC
few	TRBV30	TRBD1	TRBJ2-2	CAWSRTGNFGELFF	TGTGCCTGGAGTAGGACAGGGAATTTCGGGGAGCTGTTTTTT
NA	TRBV27	TRBD2	TRBJ2-5	CATQTSGTAETQYF	TGTGCCACCCAGACTAGCGGGACGGCAGAGACCCAGTACTTC
NA	TRBV27	TRBD2	TRBJ2-7	CASLSRLMGGPSYEQYF	TGTGCCAGCTTGTCCCGACTTATGGGAGGGCCCTCCTACGAGCAGTACTTC
large	TRBV7-3	NA	TRBJ2-1	CASLPNSGPYNEQFF	TGTGCCAGCCTCCCTAACAGCGGGCCCTACAATGAGCAGTTCTTC
NA	TRBV4-2	NA	TRBJ2-5	CASSHPPGVLYRETQYF	TGTGCCAGCAGCCACCCCCCGGGAGTACTATATCGAGAGACCCAGTACTTC
NA	TRBV27	TRBD2	TRBJ2-1	CASSPMTSGRAEFF	TGTGCCAGCAGTCCGATGACTAGCGGGAGGGCCGAATTCTTC
NA	TRBV10-2	TRBD1	TRBJ2-7	CASSSGTGVGEQYF	TGCGCCAGCAGCTCCGGGACAGGGGTCGGCGAGCAGTACTTC
NA	TRBV4-2	NA	TRBJ2-3	CASRNRESTDTQYF	TGTGCCAGCAGAAACAGGGAAAGCACAGATACGCAGTATTTT
NA	TRBV30	NA	TRBJ1-6	CAWSKWEGANSPLHF	TGTGCCTGGAGTAAATGGGAGGGAGCCAATTCACCCCTCCACTTT
NA	TRBV27	TRBD2	TRBJ2-3	CASSLTPGRTSIDTQYF	TGTGCCAGCAGCCTAACCCCGGGGCGGACTAGCATAGATACGCAGTATTTT
few	TRBV6-1	TRBD1	TRBJ1-1	CASSRPYRGAEAFF	TGTGCCAGCAGTAGACCCTACAGGGGGGCTGAAGCTTTCTTT
NA	TRBV28	NA	TRBJ2-7	CASSIQYEQYF	TGTGCCAGCAGTATCCAGTACGAGCAGTACTTC
NA	TRBV27	TRBD1	TRBJ1-2	CASSFTGQGASGYGYTF	TGTGCCAGCAGTTTCACGGGACAGGGGGCGTCGGGCTATGGCTACACCTTC
few	TRBV27	NA	TRBJ2-1	CASSLSPGSAGPREQFF	TGTGCCAGCAGTTTATCCCCCGGGTCGGCGGGCCCACGCGAGCAGTTCTTC
few	TRBV1	NA	TRBJ1-5	CTSKLSGGGLIGDQPQHF	TGCACCAGCAAACTCTCCGGGGGGGGATTGATTGGGGATCAGCCCCAGCATTTT
NA	TRBV29-1	NA	TRBJ2-6	CSVGRGGANVLTF	TGCAGCGTGGGTCGGGGTGGGGCCAACGTCCTGACTTTC
NA	TRBV27	NA	TRBJ2-5	CASSLVGAKETQYF	TGTGCCAGCAGTTTGGTGGGAGCGAAGGAGACCCAGTACTTC
NA	TRBV18	NA	TRBJ2-1	CASSPTNDEQFF	TGTGCCAGCTCACCAACTAACGATGAGCAGTTCTTC
NA	TRBV7-5	NA	TRBJ2-1	CVRRFISGTRVEDEQFF	TGTGTCAGAAGATTCATCTCCGGGACTAGGGTCGAGGATGAGCAGTTCTTC
NA	TRBV2	TRBD2	TRBJ2-3	CASSRLAGVTDTQYF	TGTGCCAGCAGCCGCCTGGCGGGAGTTACAGATACGCAGTATTTT
NA	TRBV28	TRBD2	TRBJ2-5	CASSSPTSGAQETQYF	TGTGCCAGCAGTTCTCCGACTAGCGGGGCTCAAGAGACCCAGTACTTC
NA	TRBV2	TRBD2	TRBJ2-7	CASSVLAGGERDEQYF	TGTGCCAGCAGTGTACTAGCGGGAGGGGAGAGGGACGAGCAGTACTTC
NA	TRBV5-1	TRBD2	TRBJ2-7	CASSALGSGSYEQYF	TGCGCCAGCAGCGCCCTTGGGAGCGGGAGCTACGAGCAGTACTTC
few	TRBV7-9	NA	TRBJ2-3	CASSLFRTERTDTQYF	TGTGCCAGCAGCTTATTTCGGACAGAACGCACAGATACGCAGTATTTT
few	TRBV28	TRBD1	TRBJ2-7	CASSTGTGSFYEQYF	TGTGCCAGCAGCACCGGGACAGGGTCTTTCTACGAGCAGTACTTC
few	TRBV29-1	TRBD2	TRBJ2-3	CSVEEWLAGGVGTDTQYF	TGCAGCGTTGAAGAATGGCTAGCGGGAGGTGTGGGCACAGATACGCAGTATTTT
NA	TRBV18	TRBD1	TRBJ1-1	CASSPGQGQGNTEAFF	TGTGCCAGCTCACCGGGACAGGGGCAGGGGAACACTGAAGCTTTCTTT
NA	TRBV7-3	TRBD2	TRBJ2-1	CASSLFLAGGDEQFF	TGTGCCAGCAGCTTATTCCTAGCGGGGGGGGATGAGCAGTTCTTC
once	TRBV5-1	TRBD1	TRBJ2-5	CASSLQGVLGETQYF	TGCGCCAGCAGCCTCCAGGGGGTCTTGGGAGAGACCCAGTACTTC
NA	TRBV5-1	NA	TRBJ2-7	CASSLEGTGSDEQYF	TGCGCCAGCAGCTTGGAGGGTACGGGATCGGACGAGCAGTACTTC
NA	TRBV25-1	NA	TRBJ2-1	CASSETLGGAFRYNEQFF	TGTGCCAGCAGTGAGACCCTGGGGGGGGCTTTTCGATACAATGAGCAGTTCTTC
once	TRBV11-2	NA	TRBJ1-2	CASSFIENYGYTF	TGTGCCAGCAGCTTCATCGAGAACTATGGCTACACCTTC
few	TRBV6-6	NA	TRBJ2-5	CASSYGSVQETQYF	TGTGCCAGCAGTTATGGTTCGGTTCAAGAGACCCAGTACTTC
NA	TRBV28	NA	TRBJ2-3	CASSSGTTDTQYF	TGTGCCAGCAGTTCGGGAACCACAGATACGCAGTATTTT
few	TRBV30	NA	TRBJ1-5	CAWSVMGGGDQPQHF	TGTGCCTGGAGTGTAATGGGGGGGGGCGATCAGCCCCAGCATTTT
NA	TRBV19	TRBD2	TRBJ2-1	CASSIPGGSSYNEQFF	TGTGCCAGTAGTATCCCCGGCGGGAGCTCCTACAATGAGCAGTTCTTC
NA	TRBV4-2	TRBD2	TRBJ2-1	CASSLRAGEGGNEQFF	TGTGCCAGCAGCTTACGAGCGGGAGAGGGGGGCAATGAGCAGTTCTTC
few	TRBV5-6	NA	TRBJ1-5	CASSLSLIPVARTQSAQHF	TGTGCCAGCAGCTTGTCACTGATCCCGGTAGCTCGTACGCAATCAGCCCAGCATTTT
NA	TRBV12-5	NA	TRBJ1-2	CASGSSNQGKTYGYTF	TGTGCTAGTGGTAGCAGCAATCAGGGAAAGACCTATGGCTACACCTTC
once	TRBV7-9	TRBD2	TRBJ2-3	CASSGWTSGRGPPDTQYF	TGTGCCAGCAGCGGCTGGACTAGCGGGAGAGGGCCCCCAGATACGCAGTATTTT
medium-sized	TRBV19	NA	TRBJ2-2	CASSLGLASTGELFF	TGTGCCAGTAGTTTAGGGCTAGCGAGCACCGGGGAGCTGTTTTTT